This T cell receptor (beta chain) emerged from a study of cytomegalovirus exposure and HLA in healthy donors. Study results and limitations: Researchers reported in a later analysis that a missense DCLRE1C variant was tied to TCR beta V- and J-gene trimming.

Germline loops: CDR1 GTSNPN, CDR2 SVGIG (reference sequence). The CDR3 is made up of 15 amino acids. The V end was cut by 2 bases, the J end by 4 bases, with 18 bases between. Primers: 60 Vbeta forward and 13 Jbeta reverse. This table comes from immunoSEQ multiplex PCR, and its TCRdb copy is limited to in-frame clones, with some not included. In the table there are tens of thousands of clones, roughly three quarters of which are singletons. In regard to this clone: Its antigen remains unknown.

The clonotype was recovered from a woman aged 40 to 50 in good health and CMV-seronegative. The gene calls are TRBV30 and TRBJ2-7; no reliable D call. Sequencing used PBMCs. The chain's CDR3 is CAWSSTAPPLYEQYF. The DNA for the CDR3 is TGTGCCTGGAGTTCAACAGCCCCACCACTTTACGAGCAGTACTTC.